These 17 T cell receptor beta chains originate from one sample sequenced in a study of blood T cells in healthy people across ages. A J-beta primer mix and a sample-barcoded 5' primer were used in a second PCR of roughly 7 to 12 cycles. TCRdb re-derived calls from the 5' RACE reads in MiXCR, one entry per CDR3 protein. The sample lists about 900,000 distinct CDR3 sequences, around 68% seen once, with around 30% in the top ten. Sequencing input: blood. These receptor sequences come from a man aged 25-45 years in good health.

CDR3 loop: CASSPRGMGYGYTF. CDR3 DNA: TGTGCCAGCAGCCCTAGAGGGATGGGCTATGGCTACACCTTC. The J gene is TRBJ1-2, the V gene TRBV28; D ambiguous. CDR3 size: 14 residues. CDR1 is MDHEN and CDR2 is SYDVKM in the germline V gene. Trimming removed 6 bases at V and 4 bases at J, with 15 bases between.

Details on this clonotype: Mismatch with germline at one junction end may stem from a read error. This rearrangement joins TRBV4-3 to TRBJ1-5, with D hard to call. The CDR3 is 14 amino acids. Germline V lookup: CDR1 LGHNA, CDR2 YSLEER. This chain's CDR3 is CTSSQDSTGQPQHF. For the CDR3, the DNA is TGCACCAGCAGCCAAGATAGCACGGGTCAGCCCCAGCATTTT.

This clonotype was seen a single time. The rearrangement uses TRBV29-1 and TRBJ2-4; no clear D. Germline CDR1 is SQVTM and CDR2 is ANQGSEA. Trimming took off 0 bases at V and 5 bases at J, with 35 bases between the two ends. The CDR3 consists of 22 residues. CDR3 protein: CSVEDPAQTATTHKTFENIQYF. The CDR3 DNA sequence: TGCAGCGTTGAAGATCCGGCGCAAACAGCGACCACTCATAAAACATTTGAAAACATTCAGTACTTC. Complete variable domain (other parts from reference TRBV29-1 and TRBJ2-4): SAVISQKPSRDICQRGTSLTIQCQVDSQVTMMFWYRQQPGQSLTLIATANQGSEATYESGFVIDKFPISRPNLTFSTLTVSNMSPEDSSIYLCSVEDPAQTATTHKTFENIQYFGAGTRLSVL.

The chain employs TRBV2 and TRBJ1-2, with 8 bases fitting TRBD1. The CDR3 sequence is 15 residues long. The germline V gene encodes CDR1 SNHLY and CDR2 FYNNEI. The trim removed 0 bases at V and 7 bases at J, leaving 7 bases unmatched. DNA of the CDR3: TGTGCCAGCAGTGAAGCACGTGACAGGGGCGGTGGCTACACCTTC. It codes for CASSEARDRGGGYTF. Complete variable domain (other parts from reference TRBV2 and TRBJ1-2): EPEVTQTPSHQVTQMGQEVILRCVPISNHLYFYWYRQILGQKVEFLVSFYNNEISEKSEIFDDQFSVERPDGSNFTLKIRSTKLEDSAMYFCASSEARDRGGGYTFGSGTRLTVV.

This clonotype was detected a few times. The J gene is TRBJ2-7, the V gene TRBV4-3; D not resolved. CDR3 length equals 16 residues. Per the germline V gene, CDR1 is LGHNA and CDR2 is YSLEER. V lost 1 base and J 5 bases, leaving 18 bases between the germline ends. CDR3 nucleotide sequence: TGCGCCAGCAGCCAAGTCGTTTCAAGGAAGGAAGACGAGCAGTACTTC. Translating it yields CASSQVVSRKEDEQYF.

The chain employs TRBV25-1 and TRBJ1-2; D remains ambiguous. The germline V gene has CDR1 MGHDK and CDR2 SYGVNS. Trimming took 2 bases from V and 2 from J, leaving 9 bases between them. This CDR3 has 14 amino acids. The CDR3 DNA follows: TGTGCCAGCAGTGAAGTCGGACGGAACTATGGCTACACCTTC. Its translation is CASSEVGRNYGYTF.

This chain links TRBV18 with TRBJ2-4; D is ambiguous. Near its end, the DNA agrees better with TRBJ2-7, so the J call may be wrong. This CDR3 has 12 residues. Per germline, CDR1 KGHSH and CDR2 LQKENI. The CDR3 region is CASSPVTYEQYF. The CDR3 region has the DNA TGTGCCAGCTCACCGGTCACCTACGAGCAGTACTTC.

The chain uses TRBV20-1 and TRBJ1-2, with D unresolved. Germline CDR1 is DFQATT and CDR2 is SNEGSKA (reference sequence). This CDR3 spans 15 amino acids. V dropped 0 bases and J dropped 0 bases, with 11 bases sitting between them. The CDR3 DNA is TGCAGTGCTAGAGACAGAATCCTTTCTAACTATGGCTACACCTTC. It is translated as CSARDRILSNYGYTF.

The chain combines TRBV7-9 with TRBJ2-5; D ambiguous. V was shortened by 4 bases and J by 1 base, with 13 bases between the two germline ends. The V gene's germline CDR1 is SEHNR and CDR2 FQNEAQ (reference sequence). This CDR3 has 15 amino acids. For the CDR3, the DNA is TGTGCCAGCAGCTCCGCTTCCAAGATCCAAGAGACCCAGTACTTC. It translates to CASSSASKIQETQYF.

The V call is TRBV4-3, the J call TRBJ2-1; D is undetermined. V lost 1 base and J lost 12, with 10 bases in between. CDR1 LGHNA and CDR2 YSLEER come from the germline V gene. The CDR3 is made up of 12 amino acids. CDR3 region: CASSQAGRTQFF. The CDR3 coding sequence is TGCGCCAGCAGCCAAGCTGGTCGTACGCAGTTCTTC.

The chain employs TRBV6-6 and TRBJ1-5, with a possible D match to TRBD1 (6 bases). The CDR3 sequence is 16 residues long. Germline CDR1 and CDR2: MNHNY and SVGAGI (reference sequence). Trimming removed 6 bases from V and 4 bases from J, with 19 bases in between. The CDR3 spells CASRRQERGPNQPQHF. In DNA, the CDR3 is TGTGCCAGCAGAAGACAGGAGAGGGGTCCAAATCAGCCCCAGCATTTT.

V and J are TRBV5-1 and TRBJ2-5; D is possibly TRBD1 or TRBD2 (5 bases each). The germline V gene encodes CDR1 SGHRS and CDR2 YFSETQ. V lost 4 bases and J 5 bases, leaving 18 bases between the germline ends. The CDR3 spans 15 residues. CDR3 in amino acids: CASSVTNGWDETQYF. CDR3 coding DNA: TGCGCCAGCAGCGTGACTAACGGCTGGGACGAGACCCAGTACTTC.

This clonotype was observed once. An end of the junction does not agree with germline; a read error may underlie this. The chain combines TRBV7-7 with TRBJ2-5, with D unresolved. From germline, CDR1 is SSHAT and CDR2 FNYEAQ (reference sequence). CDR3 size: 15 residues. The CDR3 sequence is CASSFSAGPQETQYF. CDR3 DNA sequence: TGTGCTAGCAGCTTTAGTGCCGGACCCCAAGAGACCCAGTACTTC. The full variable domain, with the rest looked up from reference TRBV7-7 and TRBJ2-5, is GAGVSQSPRYKVTKRGQDVTLRCDPISSHATLYWYQQALGQGPEFLTYFNYEAQPDKSGLPSDRFSAERPEGSISTLTIQRTEQRDSAMYRCASSFSAGPQETQYFGPGTRLLVL.

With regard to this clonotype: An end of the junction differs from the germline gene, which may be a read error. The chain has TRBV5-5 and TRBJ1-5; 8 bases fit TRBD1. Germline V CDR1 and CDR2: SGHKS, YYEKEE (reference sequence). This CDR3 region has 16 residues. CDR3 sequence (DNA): TGTGCCGGCAGCTTGGCCGGGCAGGGGGCGCGTCAGCCCCAGCATTTT. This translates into CAGSLAGQGARQPQHF.

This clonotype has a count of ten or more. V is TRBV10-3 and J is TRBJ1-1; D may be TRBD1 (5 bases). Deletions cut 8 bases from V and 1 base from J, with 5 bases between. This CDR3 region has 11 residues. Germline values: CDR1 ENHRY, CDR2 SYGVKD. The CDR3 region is CAIQGNTEAFF. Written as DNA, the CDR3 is TGTGCCATCCAGGGGAACACTGAAGCTTTCTTT.

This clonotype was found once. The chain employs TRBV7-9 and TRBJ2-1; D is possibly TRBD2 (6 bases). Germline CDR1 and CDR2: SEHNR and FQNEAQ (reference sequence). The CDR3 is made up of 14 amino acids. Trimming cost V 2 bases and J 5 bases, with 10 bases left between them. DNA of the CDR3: TGTGCCAGCAGCTTACTAGCGAGCCACAATGAGCAGTTCTTC. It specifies CASSLLASHNEQFF.

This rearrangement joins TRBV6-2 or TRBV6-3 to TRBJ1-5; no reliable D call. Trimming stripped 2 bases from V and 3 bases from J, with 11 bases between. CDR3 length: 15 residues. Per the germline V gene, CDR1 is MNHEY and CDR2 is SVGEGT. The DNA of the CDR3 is TGTGCCAGCAGTTACCCAGGCCTTTACAATCAGCCCCAGCATTTT. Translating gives CASSYPGLYNQPQHF.